This T cell receptor beta chain was recovered during a study of CD4 T cells in relation to SARS-CoV-2 and coronaviruses (dated by TCRdb to the early 2020s). Notes on the research overall: In the ViraFEST assay, PBMCs were cultured with antigen for 9 to 10 days, after which TCR beta CDR3s were sequenced to identify clonal expansions specific to the antigen. The negative reference condition was either a culture with an HIV-1 Nef peptide pool or a culture with no peptide. Shared crossreactive spike epitopes were mapped to their HLA restriction using patient-derived lymphoblastoid cell lines. Memory CD4+ T cell crossreactivity between SARS-CoV-2 and common cold coronavirus spike proteins was assessed at the TCR clonotype level in the study. The Adaptive Biotechnologies TCR-sequencing kit was used to sequence samples from a few pre-COVID donors and the naive versus memory experiments, whereas other data were Illumina-based. A different, Illumina-based TCR-beta assay was used to sequence expansion assays from other donors in the study. Overall study outcomes, separate from this receptor: Crossreactive clones showed significantly weaker SARS-CoV-2-driven expansion than monoreactive clones, consistent with antigenic imprinting. No donor contributed both pre-pandemic and post-infection samples, which limited tracing the source of pre-existing responses. Since the crossreactivity analysis centred on spike protein, crossreactivity against other viral proteins was not assessed. Roughly 60% of donors had memory CD4+ clonotypes that crossrecognized SARS-CoV-2 and at least one common cold coronavirus spike. Small numbers of patients and of tested TCRs limited the study.

CD4+ T cells from unexposed donors were collected before the COVID-19 pandemic (2011-2018). Following 10 days of culture, the EasySep CD4+ T cell isolation kit was used to isolate CD4+ T cells. As cell numbers permitted, CD4+ T cells from unexposed donors were tested for reactivity to SARS-CoV-2 S and N and to four common cold coronavirus spike pools. PBMCs were cultured at a few million per well in IMDM supplemented with around 4.7% human AB serum and about 9 IU/ml IL-2. Half of the culture medium was replaced with fresh IL-2-containing medium on days 3 and 7. In general, every peptide culture condition was set up in three replicate wells. The leukapheresis product used for the unexposed donors was purchased from a commercial source. Ficoll-Paque PLUS gradient centrifugation was used to isolate PBMCs from either whole blood or leukapheresis product. PBMCs were either cryopreserved at -140°C or used fresh in the expansion assay. The QIAamp Micro DNA Kit was used to extract genomic DNA from the CD4+ T cells.

Points on this clone: This receptor's antigen is unknown. No much larger clone exists at a distance of one base, and base qualities are not known.

Preparation of the library involved the immunoSEQ multiplex PCR assay. The study's own analysis went as follows. During preprocessing, nonproductive sequences were removed, along with CDR3s that did not begin with C, did not end with F or W, or were shorter than 7 amino acids. Antigen-specific clonotypes were called with the MANAFEST web app on the basis of expansion relative to the reference and to other culture wells. A clone was considered positive if significant expansion relative to the reference culture was observed in 2 of 3 replicate wells at an FDR below 0.05. For a clone to be considered positive, significant expansion relative to all other tandem wells and an odds ratio above 5 were also required. Pairwise Levenshtein distance, computed with the stringdist R package after three terminal residues were trimmed from each end, was used as the measure of CDR3 homology. As stored in TCRdb, this immuneACCESS dataset retains in-frame rearrangements with V and J assigned. A fraction of the clones does not appear; measured against another copy, unresolved V genes explain less than half of the discrepancy, and the remainder lacks a known reason. V and J calls plus clone size are reproduced from that table; the DNA served to infer D and trimming. The sample yields about 20,000 clones; roughly 80% were counted once. The ten biggest clones cover under 25% of the sample.

The clonotype was recovered from a human donor in good health. The specimen was CD4+ T cells from PBMCs, cultured in vitro.

The CDR3 is CASSAQGAGSYNEQFF. The nucleotides are TGCGCCAGCAGCGCACAGGGGGCAGGCTCCTACAATGAGCAGTTCTTC. Recombination joined TRBV5-1 with TRBJ2-1; a stretch of 9 junction bases matches TRBD1. Unmatched junction bases come to 5, with V trimmed by 4 bases and J by 0 bases. The germline V gene supplies CDR1 SGHRS and CDR2 YFSETQ. There are 16 amino acids in the CDR3, from cysteine to phenylalanine inclusive. Just the 48-base CDR3 DNA is kept, in frame starting at base 1. Beyond the CDR3, the reference TRBV5-1 and TRBJ2-1 genes provide the residues; the full variable domain reads: KAGVTQTPRYLIKTRGQQVTLSCSPISGHRSVSWYQQTPGQGLQFLFEYFSETQRNKGNFPGRFSGRQFSNSRSEMNVSTLELGDSALYLCASSAQGAGSYNEQFFGPGTRLTVL.